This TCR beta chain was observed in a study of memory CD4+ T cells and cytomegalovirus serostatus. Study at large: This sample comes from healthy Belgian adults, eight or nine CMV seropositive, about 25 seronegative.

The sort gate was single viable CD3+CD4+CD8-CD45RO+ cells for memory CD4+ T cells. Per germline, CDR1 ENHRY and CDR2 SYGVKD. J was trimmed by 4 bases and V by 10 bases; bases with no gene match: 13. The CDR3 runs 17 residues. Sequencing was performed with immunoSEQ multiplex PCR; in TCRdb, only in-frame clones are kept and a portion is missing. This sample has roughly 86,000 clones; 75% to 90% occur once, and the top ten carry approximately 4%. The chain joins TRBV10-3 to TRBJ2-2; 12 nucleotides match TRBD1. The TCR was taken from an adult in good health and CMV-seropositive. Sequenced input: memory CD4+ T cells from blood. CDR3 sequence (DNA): TGTGCCACCCTTGCAGGGACAGGGGGCTTTGGCACCGGGGAGCTGTTTTTT. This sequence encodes CATLAGTGGFGTGELFF.